Below are 32 T cell receptor beta chains sequenced from a single sample in a study of follicular helper T cells after annual influenza vaccination. The time point denotes: 2015-2016 season, 7 days after influenza vaccination. Profiled with immunoSEQ multiplex PCR; TCRdb holds only in-frame clones, not every one. Among around 1,300 clones, around four fifths were seen once, and the ten largest hold around 6.5%. The sample consisted of CXCR5+ CD38+ circulating T follicular helper cells from blood, taken 7 days after influenza vaccination. This sample's subset: circulating Tfh, non-naive CD4+CXCR5+PD-1+ (ICOS+CD38+ or ICOS-CD38-). The receptors originated from an adult who received the influenza vaccine.

The chain carries TRBV15 and TRBJ2-1; 10 bases map to TRBD2. The CDR3 runs 16 residues. Germline assignment: CDR1 LNHNV and CDR2 YYDKDF (reference sequence). J gave up 7 bases and V 0 bases, and 6 bases lay outside the gene matches. The CDR3 DNA reads TGTGCCACCAGCAGAGAAGGGCTAGCGGGGGCGAATGAGCAGTTCTTC. Translation gives CATSREGLAGANEQFF.

The V and J genes are TRBV5-4 and TRBJ1-2; D may be TRBD1 (6 bases). The CDR3 has 16 residues. The V end was cut by 1 base, the J end by 6 bases, with 19 bases between. Germline V lookup: CDR1 SGHNT, CDR2 YYREEE (reference sequence). The CDR3: CASSLPLGGTGDGYTF. In DNA, the CDR3 is TGTGCCAGCAGCTTGCCATTAGGGGGGACTGGAGATGGCTACACCTTC. Full variable domain (outside the CDR3, taken from reference TRBV5-4 and TRBJ1-2): ETGVTQSPTHLIKTRGQQVTLRCSSQSGHNTVSWYQQALGQGPQFIFQYYREEENGRGNFPPRFSGLQFPNYSSELNVNALELDDSALYLCASSLPLGGTGDGYTFGSGTRLTVV.

V is TRBV28 and J is TRBJ1-1; no clear D gene. The CDR3 totals 12 residues. The V end was cut by 6 bases, the J end by 6 bases, with 11 bases between. Per germline, CDR1 MDHEN and CDR2 SYDVKM. The CDR3 is CASRSDGSEAFF. The DNA for the CDR3 is TGTGCCAGCAGATCAGACGGTTCTGAAGCTTTCTTT.

The V and J genes are TRBV2 and TRBJ2-5; 8 nucleotides line up with TRBD2. The germline V gene has CDR1 SNHLY and CDR2 FYNNEI. The CDR3 covers 15 residues. V dropped 4 bases and J dropped 2; count of bases not matched to a gene: 6. The CDR3 reads CASSAIAGTQETQYF. In DNA, the CDR3 is TGTGCCAGCAGTGCGATAGCGGGAACACAAGAGACCCAGTACTTC.

V is TRBV7-9 and J is TRBJ1-2; D perhaps matches TRBD1 (5 bases). The CDR3 length is 15 residues. Per the germline V gene, CDR1 is SEHNR and CDR2 is FQNEAQ (reference sequence). Trimming took 5 bases from V and 4 from J, leaving 17 bases between them. The CDR3 DNA is TGTGCCAGCAGCCAACCCGGGACTCCAATCTATGGCTACACCTTC. This sequence encodes CASSQPGTPIYGYTF.

This chain uses TRBV5-4 with TRBJ2-4; no firm D call. The germline gives CDR1 SGHNT, CDR2 YYREEE (reference sequence). The CDR3 runs to 11 residues. V was pared by 4 bases and J by 6 bases, with 5 bases between. CDR3 in amino acids: CASSLRNIQYF. CDR3 sequence (DNA): TGTGCCAGCAGCCTCAGAAACATTCAGTACTTC.

The chain carries TRBV27 and TRBJ2-7; D may be TRBD2 (6 bases). Germline V gene lookup returns CDR1 MNHEY and CDR2 SMNVEV (reference sequence). CDR3 length equals 17 residues. Trimming removed 2 bases at V and 0 bases at J, with 17 bases between. CDR3: CASSLKLGGIFSYEQYF. In DNA, the CDR3 is TGTGCCAGCAGTTTAAAGCTGGGGGGTATCTTCTCCTACGAGCAGTACTTC.

The chain carries TRBV30 and TRBJ1-2, with a tentative D call TRBD1 (6 bases). With 0 bases removed from V and 7 bases from J, the gap between germline ends came to 18 bases. The CDR3 runs 15 residues. Germline CDR1 and CDR2: GTSNPN and SVGIG (reference sequence). The CDR3 nucleotides are TGTGCCTGGAGTGTACTAATGACAGGTCTCTCTGGCTACACCTTC. Its translation: CAWSVLMTGLSGYTF.

This clone was observed a few times. Within the sample, other DNA sequences also encode this same CDR3. The chain is built from TRBV28 and TRBJ2-7; D not certain. This CDR3 contains 11 residues. Germline CDR1 and CDR2: MDHEN and SYDVKM. The ends were cut back, 7 bases at V and 3 bases at J, with 7 bases in the middle. CDR3 in amino acids: CASMGNYEQYF. The DNA for the CDR3 is TGTGCCAGCATGGGAAACTACGAGCAGTACTTC.

CDR3 bases: TGTGCCATCAGCCGCCAGGGCCGGACTGAAGCTTTCTTT. This gives the protein CAISRQGRTEAFF. The chain joins TRBV10-3 to TRBJ1-1, with D tentatively TRBD1 (5 bases). Germline CDR1 reads ENHRY; CDR2 reads SYGVKD. The V end lost 6 bases, the J end lost 5 bases, and 13 bases lay between the germline ends. The CDR3 sequence is 13 residues long.

The chain carries TRBV5-5 and TRBJ2-1, with D perhaps matching TRBD1 (5 bases). This CDR3 has 14 amino acids. V was pared by 0 bases and J by 6 bases, with 10 bases between. Germline V gene lookup returns CDR1 SGHKS and CDR2 YYEKEE (reference sequence). The CDR3 loop reads CASSLARVGNEQFF. CDR3 nucleotides: TGTGCCAGCAGCTTGGCCAGGGTAGGCAATGAGCAGTTCTTC. Combining the CDR3 with reference TRBV5-5 and TRBJ2-1 gives the whole variable domain DAGVTQSPTHLIKTRGQQVTLRCSPISGHKSVSWYQQVLGQGPQFIFQYYEKEERGRGNFPDRFSARQFPNYSSELNVNALLLGDSALYLCASSLARVGNEQFFGPGTRLTVL.

V and J are TRBV18 and TRBJ1-1; no reliable D call. Trimming took 2 bases from V and 0 from J, leaving 7 bases between them. From germline, CDR1 is KGHSH and CDR2 LQKENI. The CDR3 length is 14 residues. This CDR3 reads CASSPTSLNTEAFF. The CDR3 DNA reads as TGTGCCAGCTCACCAACGAGCTTGAACACTGAAGCTTTCTTT.

This clone has just a few counts. The chain combines TRBV28 with TRBJ1-4, with D unresolved. Trimming took 4 bases from V and 6 from J, leaving 15 bases between them. The V gene's germline CDR1 is MDHEN and CDR2 SYDVKM. The CDR3 has 15 residues. CDR3 sequence: CASSSARTEDEKLFF. The CDR3 DNA sequence: TGTGCCAGCAGTTCAGCCCGGACGGAGGATGAAAAACTGTTTTTT.

The V and J genes are TRBV6-5 and TRBJ2-3; 7 nucleotides match TRBD2. Germline V lookup: CDR1 MNHEY, CDR2 SVGAGI. This CDR3 has 10 residues. V lost 11 bases to trimming and J lost 6 bases; unmatched junction nucleotides: 2. CDR3 bases: TGTGCCTCCGGGAGGGATACGCAGTATTTT. It specifies CASGRDTQYF.

The sample holds a few counts of this clone. The chain uses TRBV7-8 and TRBJ1-3; maybe TRBD1 (5 bases). Trimming pared 5 bases from V and 0 bases from J, leaving 17 bases between. This CDR3 spans 17 amino acids. Germline V gene data show CDR1 as SGHVS and CDR2 as FQNEAQ. As DNA, the CDR3 is TGTGCCAGCAGCCACCGGGGCGCCGGCCCCTCTGGAAACACCATATATTTT. Encoded protein: CASSHRGAGPSGNTIYF.

The V gene is TRBV4-3, the J gene TRBJ2-3; TRBD2 agrees at 9 bases. The germline V gene has CDR1 LGHNA and CDR2 YSLEER. CDR3 length: 17 residues. After removal of 1 base from V and 2 bases from J, the junction contained 7 bases not matched to a gene. The CDR3 coding sequence is TGCGCCAGCAGCCAAGTGCTAGCGGGGTCGTTCACAGATACGCAGTATTTT. This encodes CASSQVLAGSFTDTQYF.

This chain connects TRBV5-4 to TRBJ2-3; TRBD2 aligns across 10 bases. The CDR3 runs 16 residues. The J segment lost 5 bases and the V segment lost 0 bases, leaving 6 bases of the junction unmatched. The germline V gene encodes CDR1 SGHNT and CDR2 YYREEE (reference sequence). The CDR3 DNA follows: TGTGCCAGCAGCTTGGAAGCGGCTAGCGGGGGAGATACGCAGTATTTT. This translates into CASSLEAASGGDTQYF.

The V and J genes are TRBV6-4 and TRBJ1-6; 8 bases are a match to TRBD1. The ends lost 6 bases at V and 9 bases at J; junction bases unmatched: 10. The germline V gene encodes CDR1 MRHNA and CDR2 SNTAGT. The CDR3 length is 15 residues. The CDR3 loop is CASREQGGMGSPLHF. The DNA of the CDR3 is TGTGCCAGCAGAGAACAGGGGGGTATGGGTTCACCCCTCCACTTT.

This clone was picked up a small number of times. The V gene is TRBV2, the J gene TRBJ1-1; D may be TRBD1 (6 bases). Trimming cost V 5 bases and J 0 bases, with 10 bases left between them. The germline V gene has CDR1 SNHLY and CDR2 FYNNEI. The CDR3 spans 14 residues. The CDR3 DNA sequence: TGTGCCAGCAGTAGGGGGTCGATGAACACTGAAGCTTTCTTT. This encodes CASSRGSMNTEAFF.

The chain couples TRBV6-6 to TRBJ2-2, with D possibly being TRBD1 (6 bases). Germline V gene lookup returns CDR1 MNHNY and CDR2 SVGAGI (reference sequence). This CDR3 contains 13 residues. V lost 7 bases and J lost 5, with 11 bases in between. The CDR3 DNA reads as TGTGCCAGCACCCAGAGGGGGACCGGGGAGCTGTTTTTT. Protein sequence: CASTQRGTGELFF.

This clone turned up a few times. V gene TRBV11-2 combines with J gene TRBJ1-5; D may be TRBD1 (6 bases). Trimming removed 1 base from V and 7 bases from J, with 11 bases in between. Germline V gene lookup returns CDR1 SGHAT and CDR2 FQNNGV. The CDR3 is 14 amino acids. CDR3 coding DNA: TGTGCCAGCAGCTTAGGGACAGCATCCCAGCCCCAGCATTTT. Its translation is CASSLGTASQPQHF. The complete variable domain, with remaining parts taken from reference TRBV11-2 and TRBJ1-5, reads EAGVAQSPRYKIIEKRQSVAFWCNPISGHATLYWYQQILGQGPKLLIQFQNNGVVDDSQLPKDRFSAERLKGVDSTLKIQPAKLEDSAVYLCASSLGTASQPQHFGDGTRLSIL.

The chain joins TRBV10-2 to TRBJ2-1; D unclear. The germline gives CDR1 WSHSY, CDR2 SAAADI. The CDR3 has 11 amino acids. Trimming shortened V by 3 bases and J by 9 bases, and 6 bases separated the two germline ends. The CDR3: CASSETAEQFF. In nucleotides, the CDR3 is TGCGCCAGCAGTGAAACAGCTGAGCAGTTCTTC.

The rearrangement uses TRBV28 and TRBJ2-1; 9 nucleotides align to TRBD1. The trim removed 5 bases at V and 9 bases at J, leaving 8 bases unmatched. This CDR3 region has 14 residues. Germline CDR1 MDHEN, CDR2 SYDVKM. This chain's CDR3 is CASSVRTGGGEQFF. CDR3 DNA sequence: TGTGCCAGCAGTGTCCGTACAGGGGGCGGTGAGCAGTTCTTC.

This clone is a singleton in its sample. The rearrangement links TRBV9 to TRBJ2-6; the match to TRBD2 covers 8 bases. The germline V gene encodes CDR1 SGDLS and CDR2 YYNGEE. CDR3 length: 18 amino acids. Trimming cost V 2 bases and J 0 bases; bases outside gene matches: 7. CDR3 residues: CASSVSGVSNSGANVLTF. CDR3 nucleotides: TGTGCCAGCAGCGTTAGCGGGGTCTCCAACTCTGGGGCCAACGTCCTGACTTTC. Full variable domain (remainder filled in from reference TRBV9 and TRBJ2-6): DSGVTQTPKHLITATGQRVTLRCSPRSGDLSVYWYQQSLDQGLQFLIQYYNGEERAKGNILERFSAQQFPDLHSELNLSSLELGDSALYFCASSVSGVSNSGANVLTFGAGSRLTVL.

In its sample, this clone was seen once. This chain connects TRBV6-1 to TRBJ2-7, with unresolved D. The length of the CDR3 is 11 residues. Germline lookup yields CDR1 MNHNS and CDR2 SASEGT. The V gene lost 7 bases and the J gene lost 3 bases, with 7 bases spanning the gap. CDR3 nucleotide sequence: TGTGCCAGCAATGGCGGCTACGAGCAGTACTTC. Translation gives CASNGGYEQYF.

The chain combines TRBV5-4 with TRBJ1-2, with D possibly TRBD1 on 6 matching bases. The germline V gene encodes CDR1 SGHNT and CDR2 YYREEE (reference sequence). This CDR3 is built from 13 residues. With 3 bases removed from V and 6 bases from J, the gap between germline ends came to 12 bases. The CDR3 DNA is TGTGCCAGCAGCTGGGGACAACGAGATGGCTACACCTTC. Its translation: CASSWGQRDGYTF.

This clone came up a few times. The J gene is TRBJ1-2, the V gene TRBV15, with D tentatively TRBD1 (5 bases). With 5 bases removed from V and 8 bases from J, the gap between germline ends came to 15 bases. The CDR3 is 13 residues long. The V gene's germline CDR1 is LNHNV and CDR2 YYDKDF (reference sequence). The CDR3 DNA is TGTGCCACCAGCCAAGACCTATGGGGCGGCTACACCTTC. Its translation is CATSQDLWGGYTF.

A few counts support this clone. The chain uses TRBV28 and TRBJ1-1, with D possibly matching TRBD1 (6 bases). Germline V gene data show CDR1 as MDHEN and CDR2 as SYDVKM. V was shortened by 8 bases and J by 2 bases, with 21 bases between the two germline ends. The CDR3 loop spans 16 amino acids. The CDR3, as DNA: TGTGCCAGCCACACCGGAGGGGGGAGGGCCAACACTGAAGCTTTCTTT. Encoded protein: CASHTGGGRANTEAFF.

The sample holds a few counts of this clone. The chain couples TRBV13 to TRBJ2-7, with D maybe TRBD1 (6 bases). CDR1 and CDR2 (germline): PRHDT, FYEKMQ (reference sequence). The ends were cut back, 2 bases at V and 2 bases at J, with 7 bases in the middle. This CDR3 has 13 amino acids. The CDR3 region has the DNA TGTGCCAGCAGCTTACAGGGGACCTACGAGCAGTACTTC. This codes for CASSLQGTYEQYF.

The rearrangement links TRBV11-2 to TRBJ2-5; the D gene is possibly TRBD2 (5 bases). The V end lost 6 bases, the J end lost 3 bases, and 17 bases lay between the germline ends. CDR1 SGHAT and CDR2 FQNNGV come from the germline V gene. This CDR3 is built from 15 residues. The CDR3 is CASRRTTRGEETQYF. CDR3 DNA: TGTGCCAGCAGACGAACGACTCGGGGAGAAGAGACCCAGTACTTC.

The genes are TRBV6-1 and TRBJ2-3, with D perhaps matching TRBD2 (5 bases). Germline V gene data show CDR1 as MNHNS and CDR2 as SASEGT. The CDR3 length is 15 residues. With 8 bases removed from V and 0 bases from J, the gap between germline ends came to 15 bases. The CDR3 DNA sequence: TGTGCCAGCGGACTCCCTCGATCTAGCACAGATACGCAGTATTTT. Translated, it gives CASGLPRSSTDTQYF.

The V and J genes are TRBV28 and TRBJ1-4, with D perhaps matching TRBD1 (5 bases). V lost 2 bases, J lost 3 bases, and 10 bases lay in between. Germline V gene lookup returns CDR1 MDHEN and CDR2 SYDVKM. The CDR3 runs 15 residues. The CDR3 DNA follows: TGTGCCAGCAGTTTACAGGGACCGTCTAATGAAAAACTGTTTTTT. It is translated as CASSLQGPSNEKLFF.